These T cell receptor beta chains were read from a single sample in a study of blood T cell repertoires in COVID-19. Assay used: immunoSEQ multiplex PCR; TCRdb lists only in-frame clones, some missing. The sample has around 230,000 clones, 65% to 85% seen once. Specimen: peripheral blood. These receptors all come from a man between 35 and 55 years old with acute or convalescent COVID-19. The CDR3 runs from the conserved cysteine through the conserved F or W. D genes are given only for firm matches. The listing skips clone size in some rows; elsewhere it reads once, few, many or a size class.

d_call: TRBD2; j_call: TRBJ2-7; clone_size: few; v_call: TRBV4-1; cdr3_aa: CASRRESGEQYF; cdr3_nt: TGCGCCAGCAGGCGGGAGTCGGGCGAGCAGTACTTC
d_call: -; j_call: TRBJ1-5; clone_size: -; v_call: TRBV6-5; cdr3_aa: CASSSLPGNQPQHF; cdr3_nt: TGTGCCAGCAGTTCACTTCCGGGCAATCAGCCCCAGCATTTT
d_call: TRBD1; j_call: TRBJ2-7; clone_size: -; v_call: TRBV19; cdr3_aa: CASSRTGLYEQYF; cdr3_nt: TGTGCCAGTTCCCGGACAGGACTTTACGAGCAGTACTTC
d_call: -; j_call: TRBJ1-5; clone_size: -; v_call: TRBV5-4; cdr3_aa: CASSLGPGQSDQPQHF; cdr3_nt: TGTGCCAGCAGCTTGGGGCCCGGACAGTCCGATCAGCCCCAGCATTTT
d_call: -; j_call: TRBJ1-5; clone_size: few; v_call: TRBV12-3/TRBV12-4; cdr3_aa: CASRRQTNQPQHF; cdr3_nt: TGTGCCAGCAGGAGACAGACCAATCAGCCCCAGCATTTT
d_call: -; j_call: TRBJ2-7; clone_size: -; v_call: TRBV4-1; cdr3_aa: CASSQEMVDRRYEQYF; cdr3_nt: TGCGCCAGCAGCCAAGAGATGGTCGACAGGAGATACGAGCAGTACTTC
d_call: -; j_call: TRBJ1-4; clone_size: -; v_call: TRBV5-4; cdr3_aa: CASSYGTTTNEKLFF; cdr3_nt: TGTGCCAGCAGCTACGGGACAACAACTAATGAAAAACTGTTTTTT
d_call: -; j_call: TRBJ2-3; clone_size: -; v_call: TRBV9; cdr3_aa: CASSEEGRVLDTQYF; cdr3_nt: TGTGCCAGCAGCGAGGAGGGTAGAGTCCTGGATACGCAGTATTTT
d_call: TRBD1; j_call: TRBJ1-5; clone_size: -; v_call: TRBV30; cdr3_aa: CACNPAGGSNQPQHF; cdr3_nt: TGTGCCTGCAATCCCGCAGGGGGAAGCAATCAGCCCCAGCATTTT
d_call: -; j_call: TRBJ1-5; clone_size: -; v_call: TRBV28; cdr3_aa: CASRPGHNQPQHF; cdr3_nt: TGTGCCAGCAGACCGGGTCACAATCAGCCCCAGCATTTT
d_call: TRBD2; j_call: TRBJ2-1; clone_size: -; v_call: TRBV11-2; cdr3_aa: CASSFRSLADSYNEQFF; cdr3_nt: TGTGCCAGCAGCTTCCGCTCACTAGCGGATTCATACAATGAGCAGTTCTTC
d_call: TRBD2; j_call: TRBJ2-1; clone_size: -; v_call: TRBV9; cdr3_aa: CASSVGPQLAGGNEQFF; cdr3_nt: TGTGCCAGCAGCGTAGGTCCCCAGCTAGCGGGCGGCAATGAGCAGTTCTTC
d_call: -; j_call: TRBJ2-1; clone_size: -; v_call: TRBV7-3; cdr3_aa: CASSLSRSYNEQFF; cdr3_nt: TGTGCCAGCAGCTTATCCCGTTCGTACAATGAGCAGTTCTTC
d_call: -; j_call: TRBJ1-1; clone_size: -; v_call: TRBV2; cdr3_aa: CASSVIIEAFF; cdr3_nt: TGTGCCAGCAGTGTTATAATAGAAGCTTTCTTT